This T cell receptor beta chain is drawn from a study of blood T cell repertoires in COVID-19. Study information: Sample material is recorded as cDNA or gDNA derived from T cells, B-cell-depleted T cells, or PBMCs.

Germline assignment: CDR1 SGHTA and CDR2 FQGTGA. The CDR3 is 13 residues long. V was trimmed by 5 bases and J by 5 bases, leaving 13 bases between them. In the source study's methods: Using reference gene primer amplification, nucleated cell counts were estimated. TCRdb's table, derived via immunoSEQ multiplex PCR, lists solely in-frame clones and lacks some. V and J calls and clone size are copied from that table; D and trimming were computed from the DNA. Found here are 95,000 to 120,000 clones, 85% to 90% of them singletons; the top ten hold 4.6%. The chain employs TRBV7-3 and TRBJ2-7; TRBD2 is a possible D gene (6 bases). The clonotype originates from a woman between 45 and 65 years old with acute or convalescent COVID-19. The specimen sequenced was peripheral blood. CDR3 nucleotide sequence: TGTGCCAGCAGCCTTACCCCGGGGGACGAGCAGTACTTC. Translation: CASSLTPGDEQYF. The entire variable domain, with the rest obtained from reference TRBV7-3 and TRBJ2-7, is as follows: GAGVSQTPSNKVTEKGKYVELRCDPISGHTALYWYRQSLGQGPEFLIYFQGTGAADDSGLPNDRFFAVRPEGSVSTLKIQRTERGDSAVYLCASSLTPGDEQYFGPGTRLTVT.